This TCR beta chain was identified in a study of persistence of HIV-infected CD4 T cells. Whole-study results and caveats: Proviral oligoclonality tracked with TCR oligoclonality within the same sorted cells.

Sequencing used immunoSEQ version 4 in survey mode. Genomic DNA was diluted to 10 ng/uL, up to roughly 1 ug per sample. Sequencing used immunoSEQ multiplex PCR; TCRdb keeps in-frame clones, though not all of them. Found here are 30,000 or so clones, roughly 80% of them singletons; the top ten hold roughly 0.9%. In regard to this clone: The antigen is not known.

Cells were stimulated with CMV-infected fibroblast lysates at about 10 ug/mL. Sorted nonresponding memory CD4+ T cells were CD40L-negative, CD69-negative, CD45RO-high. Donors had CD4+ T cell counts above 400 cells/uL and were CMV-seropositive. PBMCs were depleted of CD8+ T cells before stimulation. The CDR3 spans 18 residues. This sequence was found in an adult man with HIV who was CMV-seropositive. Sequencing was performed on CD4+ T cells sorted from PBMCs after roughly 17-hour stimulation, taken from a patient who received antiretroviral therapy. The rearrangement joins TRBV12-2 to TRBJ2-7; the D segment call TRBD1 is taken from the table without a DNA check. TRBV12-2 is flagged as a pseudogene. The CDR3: CASRRTVLSVGNDYEQYF. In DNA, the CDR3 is TGTGCAAGTCGCCGGACAGTACTTTCGGTGGGCAACGACTACGAGCAGTACTTC.